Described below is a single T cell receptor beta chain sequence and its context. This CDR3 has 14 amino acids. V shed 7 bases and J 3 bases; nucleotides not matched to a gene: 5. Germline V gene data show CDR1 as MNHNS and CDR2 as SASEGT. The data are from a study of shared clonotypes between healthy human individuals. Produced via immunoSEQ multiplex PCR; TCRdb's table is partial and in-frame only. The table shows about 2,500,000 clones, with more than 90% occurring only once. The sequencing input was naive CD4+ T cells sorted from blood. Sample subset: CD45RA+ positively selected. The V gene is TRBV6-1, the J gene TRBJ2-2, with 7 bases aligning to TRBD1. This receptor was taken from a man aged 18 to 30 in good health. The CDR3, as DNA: TGTGCCAGCACTACAGGGGCGCACACCGGGGAGCTGTTTTTT. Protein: CASTTGAHTGELFF.